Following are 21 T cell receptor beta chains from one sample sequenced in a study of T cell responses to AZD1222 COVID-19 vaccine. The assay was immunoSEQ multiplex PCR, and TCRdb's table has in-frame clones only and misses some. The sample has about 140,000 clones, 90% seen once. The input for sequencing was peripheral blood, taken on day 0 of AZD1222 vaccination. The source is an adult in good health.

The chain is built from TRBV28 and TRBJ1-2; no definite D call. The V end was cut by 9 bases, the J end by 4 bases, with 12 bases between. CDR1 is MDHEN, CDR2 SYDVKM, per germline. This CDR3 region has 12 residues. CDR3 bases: TGTGCCAGTCGTGCCGAACTCTATGGCTACACCTTC. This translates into CASRAELYGYTF.

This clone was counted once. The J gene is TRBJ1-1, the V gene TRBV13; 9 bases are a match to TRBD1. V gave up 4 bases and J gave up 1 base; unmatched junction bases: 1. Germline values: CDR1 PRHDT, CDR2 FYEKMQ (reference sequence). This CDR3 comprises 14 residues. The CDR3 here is CASSWGQGNTEAFF. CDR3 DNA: TGTGCCAGCAGCTGGGGACAGGGGAACACTGAAGCTTTCTTT.

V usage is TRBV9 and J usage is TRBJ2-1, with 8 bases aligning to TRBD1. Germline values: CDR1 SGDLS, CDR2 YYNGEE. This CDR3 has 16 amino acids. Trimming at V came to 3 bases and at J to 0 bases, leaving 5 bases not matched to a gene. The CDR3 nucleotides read TGTGCCAGCAGCGCGAGACAGGGGAGCTCCTACAATGAGCAGTTCTTC. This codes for CASSARQGSSYNEQFF. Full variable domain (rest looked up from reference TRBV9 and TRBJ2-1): DSGVTQTPKHLITATGQRVTLRCSPRSGDLSVYWYQQSLDQGLQFLIQYYNGEERAKGNILERFSAQQFPDLHSELNLSSLELGDSALYFCASSARQGSSYNEQFFGPGTRLTVL.

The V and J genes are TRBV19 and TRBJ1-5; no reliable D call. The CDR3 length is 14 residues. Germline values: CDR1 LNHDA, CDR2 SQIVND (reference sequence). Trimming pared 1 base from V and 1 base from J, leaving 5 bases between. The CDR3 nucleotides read TGTGCCAGTAGTATAGGGAGGAGCAATCAGCCCCAGCATTTT. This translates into CASSIGRSNQPQHF.

CDR3 sequence: CASSQEEVLGAHGYTF. CDR3 coding DNA: TGTGCCAGCAGCCAAGAGGAGGTTCTAGGGGCTCATGGCTACACCTTC. The rearrangement uses TRBV3-1 (or the pseudogene TRBV3-2) and TRBJ1-2, with D perhaps TRBD1 (5 bases). This CDR3 has 16 residues. Germline V CDR1 and CDR2: LGHDT, YNNKEL (reference sequence). Deletions cut 0 bases from V and 6 bases from J, with 17 bases between.

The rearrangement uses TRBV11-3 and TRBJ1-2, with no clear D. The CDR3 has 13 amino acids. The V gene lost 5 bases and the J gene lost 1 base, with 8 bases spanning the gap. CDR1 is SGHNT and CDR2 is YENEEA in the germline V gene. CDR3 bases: TGTGCCAGCAGCCACGGGGTTAACTATGGCTACACCTTC. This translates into CASSHGVNYGYTF.

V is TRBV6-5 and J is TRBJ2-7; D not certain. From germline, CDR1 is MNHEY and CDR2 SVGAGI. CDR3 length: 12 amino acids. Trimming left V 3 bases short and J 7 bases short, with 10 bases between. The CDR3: CASSYVKGEQYF. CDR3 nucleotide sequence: TGTGCCAGCAGTTATGTAAAAGGGGAGCAGTACTTC.

This CDR3 reads CASSLRQGNQPQHF. CDR3 sequence (DNA): TGTGCCAGCAGCCTACGGCAGGGCAATCAGCCCCAGCATTTT. The gene calls are TRBV6-5 and TRBJ1-5; no reliable D call. V shed 6 bases and J shed 2 bases, with 11 bases lying between them. From germline, CDR1 is MNHEY and CDR2 SVGAGI. The CDR3 is 14 residues long.

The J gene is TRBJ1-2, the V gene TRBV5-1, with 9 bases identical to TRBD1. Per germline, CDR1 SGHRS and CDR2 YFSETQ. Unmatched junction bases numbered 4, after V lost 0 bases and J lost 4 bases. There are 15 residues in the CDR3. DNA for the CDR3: TGCGCCAGCAGCTTGGAACAGGGGGCCGTCTATGGCTACACCTTC. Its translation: CASSLEQGAVYGYTF.

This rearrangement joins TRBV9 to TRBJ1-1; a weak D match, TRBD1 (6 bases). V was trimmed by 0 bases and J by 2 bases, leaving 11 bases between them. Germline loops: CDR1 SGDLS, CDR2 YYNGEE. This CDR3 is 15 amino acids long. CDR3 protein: CASSVGSGANTEAFF. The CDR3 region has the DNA TGTGCCAGCAGCGTAGGTTCAGGGGCTAACACTGAAGCTTTCTTT. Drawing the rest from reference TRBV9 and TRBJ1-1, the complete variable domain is DSGVTQTPKHLITATGQRVTLRCSPRSGDLSVYWYQQSLDQGLQFLIQYYNGEERAKGNILERFSAQQFPDLHSELNLSSLELGDSALYFCASSVGSGANTEAFFGQGTRLTVV.

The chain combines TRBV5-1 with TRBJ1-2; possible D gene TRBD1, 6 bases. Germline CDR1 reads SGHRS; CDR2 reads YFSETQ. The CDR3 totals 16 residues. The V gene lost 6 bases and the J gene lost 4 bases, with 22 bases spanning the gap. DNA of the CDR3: TGCGCCAGCAACGAAAGAGGAGACAGGACCGGCTATGGCTACACCTTC. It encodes CASNERGDRTGYGYTF.

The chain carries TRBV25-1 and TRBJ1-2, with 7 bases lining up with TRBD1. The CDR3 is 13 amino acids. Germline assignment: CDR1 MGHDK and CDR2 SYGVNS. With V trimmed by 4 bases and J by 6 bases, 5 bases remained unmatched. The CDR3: CASSGDRSNGYTF. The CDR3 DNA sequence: TGTGCCAGCAGTGGGGACAGATCCAATGGCTACACCTTC.

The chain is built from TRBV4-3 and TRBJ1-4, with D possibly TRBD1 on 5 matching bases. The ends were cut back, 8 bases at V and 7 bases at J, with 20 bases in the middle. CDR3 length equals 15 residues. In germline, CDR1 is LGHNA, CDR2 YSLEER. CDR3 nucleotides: TGCGCCAGCGGGGACTTGGGCAGGGTGGCTGAAAAACTGTTTTTT. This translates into CASGDLGRVAEKLFF.

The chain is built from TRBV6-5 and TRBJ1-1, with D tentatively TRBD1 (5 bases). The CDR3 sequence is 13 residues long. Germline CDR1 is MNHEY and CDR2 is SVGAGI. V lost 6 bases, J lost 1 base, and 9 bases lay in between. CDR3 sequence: CASRDTGNTEAFF. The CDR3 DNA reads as TGTGCCAGCAGGGATACAGGGAACACTGAAGCTTTCTTT.

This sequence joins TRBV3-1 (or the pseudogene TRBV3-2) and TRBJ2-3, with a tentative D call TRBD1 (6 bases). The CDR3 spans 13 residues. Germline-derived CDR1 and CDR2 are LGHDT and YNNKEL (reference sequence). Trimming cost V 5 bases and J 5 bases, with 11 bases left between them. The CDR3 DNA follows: TGTGCCAGCAGCTGGCTAGGGGGAGATACGCAGTATTTT. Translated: CASSWLGGDTQYF.

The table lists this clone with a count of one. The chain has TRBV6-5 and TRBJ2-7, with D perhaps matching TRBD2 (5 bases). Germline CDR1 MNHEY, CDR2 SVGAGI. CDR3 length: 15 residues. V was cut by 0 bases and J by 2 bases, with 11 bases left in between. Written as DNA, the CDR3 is TGTGCCAGCAGTTACTCTAGGGAGCAGCCCTACGAGCAGTACTTC. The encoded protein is CASSYSREQPYEQYF.

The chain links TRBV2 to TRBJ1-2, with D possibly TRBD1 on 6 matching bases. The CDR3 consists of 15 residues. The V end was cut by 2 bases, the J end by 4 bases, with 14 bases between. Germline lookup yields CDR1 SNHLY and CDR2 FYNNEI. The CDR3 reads CASSEWEGGIYGYTF. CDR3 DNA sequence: TGTGCCAGCAGTGAATGGGAAGGGGGAATCTATGGCTACACCTTC.

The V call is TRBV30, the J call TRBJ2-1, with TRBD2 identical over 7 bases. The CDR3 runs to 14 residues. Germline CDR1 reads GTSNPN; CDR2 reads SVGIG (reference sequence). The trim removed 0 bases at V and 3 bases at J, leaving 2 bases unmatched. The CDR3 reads CAWSVRGDYNEQFF. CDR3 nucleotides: TGTGCCTGGAGTGTTCGGGGGGACTACAATGAGCAGTTCTTC.

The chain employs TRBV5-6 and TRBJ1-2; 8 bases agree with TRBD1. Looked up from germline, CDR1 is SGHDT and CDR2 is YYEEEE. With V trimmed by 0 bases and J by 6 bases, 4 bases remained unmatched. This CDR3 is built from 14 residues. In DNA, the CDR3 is TGTGCCAGCAGCTTGGCGACAGGGGAAGATGGCTACACCTTC. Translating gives CASSLATGEDGYTF.

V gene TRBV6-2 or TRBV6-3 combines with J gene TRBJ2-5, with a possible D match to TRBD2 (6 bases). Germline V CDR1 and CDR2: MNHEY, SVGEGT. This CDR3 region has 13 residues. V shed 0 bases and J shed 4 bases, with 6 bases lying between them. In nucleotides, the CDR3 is TGTGCCAGCAGTTACTCGGGGGGAGAGACCCAGTACTTC. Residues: CASSYSGGETQYF.

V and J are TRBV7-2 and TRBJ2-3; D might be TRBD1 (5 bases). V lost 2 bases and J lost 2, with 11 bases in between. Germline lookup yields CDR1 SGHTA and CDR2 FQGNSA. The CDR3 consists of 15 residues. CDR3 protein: CASSLQGPPTDTQYF. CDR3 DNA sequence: TGTGCCAGCAGCTTACAGGGTCCCCCCACAGATACGCAGTATTTT.